The source of this TCR beta chain is a study of human CD8 memory T cell subsets. Study results and caveats: Compared with precursor exhausted T cells, stem-like memory T cells were suggested by Chao1 estimates to be more diverse.

A UMI-labeled 5' RACE approach was the method that produced the TCR beta libraries. Reprocessing the 5' RACE reads, TCRdb reports a single entry for every CDR3 protein and omits DNA. The sample totals around 20,000 distinct CDR3 sequences; its top ten clones hold roughly 5.9%. This CDR3 contains 11 residues. Germline loops: CDR1 MDHEN, CDR2 SYDVKM. Considering frequency, this clonotype is medium-sized. No antigen is known for it. V and J are TRBV28 and TRBJ2-7. The sequencing input was CD8+ T cells from PBMCs. This receptor was obtained from a human donor in good health. CDR3 residues: CASSSPYEQYF.